This TCR beta chain comes out of a study of control samples from healthy donors and cancer patients. The CDR3 spans 16 residues. Trimming removed 0 bases at V and 0 bases at J, with 9 bases between. Per germline, CDR1 LGHNA and CDR2 YNFKEQ. Method: immunoSEQ multiplex PCR; TCRdb's copy keeps in-frame clones and lacks some. The sample holds roughly 150,000 clones; just over 85% are singletons and the top ten take around 1.6%. The sample was blood. The chain couples TRBV4-2 to TRBJ1-3, with D hard to call. The sequence was collected from a young man in good health. The DNA of the CDR3 is TGTGCCAGCAGCCAAGAGGCCCGGTCCTCTGGAAACACCATATATTTT. The encoded protein is CASSQEARSSGNTIYF.